This T cell receptor (beta chain) comes out of a study of blood T cells in healthy people across ages. Alongside a J-beta primer mix, a sample-barcoded 5' primer served in a second PCR lasting about 6 to 12 cycles. One entry per CDR3 protein results from TCRdb running MiXCR on the 5' RACE reads. The sample has 780,000 or so distinct CDR3 sequences; about 48% are singletons. Study-wide results and limits: Donors of long life had a larger count of naive CD4+ cells and greater diversity than aged donors.

V was trimmed by 0 bases and J by 12 bases, leaving 16 bases between them. Germline CDR1 reads SGDLS; CDR2 reads YYNGEE. The CDR3 consists of 13 residues. This clonotype was recorded a few times. Its cognate antigen is unknown. The sample taken for sequencing was blood. The chain is built from TRBV9 and TRBJ2-7; D ambiguous. This TCR came from a man at least 80 years old in good health. In DNA form, the CDR3 reads TGTGCCAGCAGCGTAGTGGATTCGGGCCAGCCGTACTTC. Its protein product is CASSVVDSGQPYF. Filled out from reference TRBV9 and TRBJ2-7, the complete variable domain reads DSGVTQTPKHLITATGQRVTLRCSPRSGDLSVYWYQQSLDQGLQFLIQYYNGEERAKGNILERFSAQQFPDLHSELNLSSLELGDSALYFCASSVVDSGQPYFGPGTRLTVT.